The 30 T cell receptor beta chains reported below all come from one sample, sequenced in a study of post-analysis software for immune sequencing data (dated by TCRdb to about 2015). Their antigens remain unidentified. The study at large found these results: Significantly higher frequencies in patients than in controls were found for several TRBV segments, including TRBV5-6, TRBV5-1 and TRBV20-1.

Library creation used PCR. The sequencer was an Illumina HiSeq 2500. To reduce PCR and sequencing biases, unique molecular identifiers were built into the TCR beta cDNA libraries. TCRdb ran its own pipeline on the public reads, namely fastp trimming at Q25 and MiXCR clone calling, and kept in-frame beta chains. Identical CDR3 proteins give one entry, which carries the most common genes and DNA. This sample holds hundreds of thousands of distinct CDR3 sequences; 25% to 30% were observed only once. Approximately 0.55% of the sample is in the top ten clones. Sequences were obtained from blood. The receptor set was obtained from a girl aged 5 to 17 with multiple sclerosis.

The chain couples TRBV10-2 to TRBJ2-1, with D unclear. V was clipped by 5 bases and J by 0 bases, with 8 bases between them. This CDR3 contains 14 residues. CDR1 is WSHSY and CDR2 is SAAADI in the germline V gene. CDR3 in DNA: TGCGCCAGCAGTAGCGCTAGCTCCTACAATGAGCAGTTCTTC. Translated, it gives CASSSASSYNEQFF.

The chain recombines TRBV10-3 with TRBJ2-6; D may correspond to TRBD1 or TRBD2 (5 bases each). V lost 6 bases, J lost 4 bases, and 22 bases lay in between. Looked up from germline, CDR1 is ENHRY and CDR2 is SYGVKD. The CDR3 runs to 18 residues. CDR3 region: CAIRTVPGGASGANVLTF. The CDR3 DNA is TGTGCCATCAGGACCGTCCCTGGGGGAGCTTCGGGGGCCAACGTCCTGACTTTC.

The chain has TRBV20-1 and TRBJ2-2, with D hard to call. CDR1 and CDR2 (germline): DFQATT, SNEGSKA (reference sequence). This CDR3 spans 15 amino acids. Trimming shortened V by 5 bases and J by 4 bases, and 17 bases separated the two germline ends. The CDR3 nucleotides read TGCAGTGCTCCCAGGATCCAGTCGAGCACCGGGGAGCTGTTTTTT. Amino acids: CSAPRIQSSTGELFF.

The chain has TRBV11-2 and TRBJ2-5; D might be TRBD1 (5 bases). This CDR3 spans 14 amino acids. Germline V CDR1 and CDR2: SGHAT, FQNNGV. Trimming stripped 5 bases from V and 2 bases from J, with 12 bases between. CDR3 nucleotide sequence: TGTGCCAGCAGCACCGGCAGGGCTCAAGAGACCCAGTACTTC. This gives the protein CASSTGRAQETQYF. Variable domain in full (rest from reference TRBV11-2 and TRBJ2-5): EAGVAQSPRYKIIEKRQSVAFWCNPISGHATLYWYQQILGQGPKLLIQFQNNGVVDDSQLPKDRFSAERLKGVDSTLKIQPAKLEDSAVYLCASSTGRAQETQYFGPGTRLLVL.

Regarding this clonotype: The junction and the germline gene differ at one end; a read error may be behind it. This chain links TRBV3-1 with TRBJ1-2, with 7 nucleotides matching TRBD1. The germline V gene has CDR1 LGHDT and CDR2 YNNKEL (reference sequence). CDR3 length: 19 amino acids. The CDR3 spells CAGSHRGSTRGQVNYGYTF. The CDR3 bases are TGTGCCGGCAGCCATAGAGGATCCACCCGAGGACAGGTTAACTATGGCTACACCTTC.

With respect to this clonotype: At one end, the junction sequence differs from germline, possibly due to a read error. The chain couples TRBV20-1 to TRBJ1-2; no clear D. The CDR3 contains 13 residues. The germline V gene has CDR1 DFQATT and CDR2 SNEGSKA (reference sequence). CDR3 sequence: CSAEPASNCGYTF. The CDR3, as DNA: TGCAGTGCTGAGCCAGCCTCTAACTGTGGCTACACCTTC.

This rearrangement joins TRBV6-5 to TRBJ1-1, with D unclear. CDR3 length: 12 residues. V was shortened by 0 bases and J by 9 bases, with 8 bases between the two germline ends. Looked up from germline, CDR1 is MNHEY and CDR2 is SVGAGI. The CDR3 is CASSYSDGKAFF. DNA of the CDR3: TGTGCCAGCAGTTACTCGGATGGGAAAGCTTTCTTT.

The chain links TRBV20-1 to TRBJ2-5; D is possibly TRBD1 or TRBD2 (6 bases each). This CDR3 is built from 13 residues. CDR1 is DFQATT and CDR2 is SNEGSKA in the germline V gene (reference sequence). Trimming took 3 bases from V and 4 from J, leaving 12 bases between them. CDR3 region: CSASRGARETQYF. The DNA of the CDR3 is TGCAGTGCTAGTAGGGGGGCCCGAGAGACCCAGTACTTC.

J is TRBJ2-5 and V is TRBV20-1; D perhaps matches TRBD1 (8 bases). Trimming took 6 bases from V and 4 from J, leaving 18 bases between them. CDR1 and CDR2 from the germline V gene are DFQATT and SNEGSKA (reference sequence). CDR3 length equals 14 residues. The DNA of the CDR3 is TGCAGTGCGTTACAGGGGGGACTAAGAGAGACCCAGTACTTC. Translating it yields CSALQGGLRETQYF.

This clonotype was detected a few times. J is TRBJ2-7 and V is TRBV5-1; 13 bases line up with TRBD2. V lost 2 bases, J lost 6 bases, and 8 bases stayed unmatched. Germline-derived CDR1 and CDR2 are SGHRS and YFSETQ. This CDR3 contains 16 residues. CDR3 region: CASSFRLAGGVGEQYF. DNA for the CDR3: TGCGCCAGCAGCTTCCGACTAGCGGGAGGAGTCGGCGAGCAGTACTTC.

The chain is built from TRBV15 and TRBJ2-3, with unresolved D. Trimming took off 1 base at V and 3 bases at J, with 11 bases between the two ends. Germline loops: CDR1 LNHNV, CDR2 YYDKDF (reference sequence). This CDR3 contains 15 residues. The CDR3 DNA reads TGTGCCACCAGCAGAGTGTCCAGTCCGACAGATACGCAGTATTTT. Its protein is CATSRVSSPTDTQYF. Supplemented by reference TRBV15 and TRBJ2-3, the full variable domain reads DAMVIQNPRYQVTQFGKPVTLSCSQTLNHNVMYWYQQKSSQAPKLLFHYYDKDFNNEADTPDNFQSRRPNTSFCFLDIRSPGLGDTAMYLCATSRVSSPTDTQYFGPGTRLTVL.

The chain couples TRBV7-2 to TRBJ1-5; 8 nucleotides line up with TRBD1. The CDR3 has 18 residues. V lost 4 bases to trimming and J lost 5 bases; unmatched junction nucleotides: 16. Germline V gene data show CDR1 as SGHTA and CDR2 as FQGNSA. CDR3 bases: TGTGCCAGCAGCTCGCGGGGAAGAACCGACAGGGGCCATCAGCCCCAGCATTTT. Its protein is CASSSRGRTDRGHQPQHF.

This clonotype has more than one count but fewer than ten. This chain uses TRBV24-1 with TRBJ2-1; the match to TRBD1 covers 9 bases. The length of the CDR3 is 16 residues. Germline CDR1 is KGHDR and CDR2 is SFDVKD. With 3 bases clipped from V and 4 bases from J, the junction kept 6 bases outside the gene matches. The CDR3 protein is CATSDALGTGYNEQFF. CDR3 DNA sequence: TGTGCCACCAGTGATGCCCTCGGGACAGGGTACAATGAGCAGTTCTTC.

The gene calls are TRBV6-6 and TRBJ2-3; unclear D gene. The V end was cut by 11 bases, the J end by 0 bases, with 9 bases between. Germline lookup yields CDR1 MNHNY and CDR2 SVGAGI (reference sequence). The CDR3 covers 12 residues. The DNA of the CDR3 is TGTGCCTCAGTGGATAGCACAGATACGCAGTATTTT. This sequence encodes CASVDSTDTQYF.

The CDR3 spells CASSVGPNYEQYF. In DNA, the CDR3 is TGTGCCAGCAGCGTGGGTCCCAACTACGAGCAGTACTTC. The rearrangement uses TRBV7-3 and TRBJ2-7; no firm D call. Trimming left V 5 bases short and J 3 bases short, with 11 bases between. Germline values: CDR1 SGHTA, CDR2 FQGTGA. The CDR3 length is 13 residues.

This clonotype was counted between two and nine times. The rearrangement joins TRBV18 to TRBJ2-4; tentatively, D is TRBD1 (6 bases). The J call could be wrong; TRBJ2-7 is a better fit for the DNA end. The CDR3 has 17 amino acids. Germline CDR1 and CDR2: KGHSH and LQKENI. As DNA, the CDR3 is TGTGCCAGCTCACCAGGCCATTTCGGCCAGGGGTTTGGCGAGCAGTACTTC. Translating gives CASSPGHFGQGFGEQYF.

The chain couples TRBV28 to TRBJ2-6; D possibly corresponds to TRBD2 (6 bases). CDR1 MDHEN and CDR2 SYDVKM come from the germline V gene. The CDR3 sequence is 15 residues long. Trimming left V 5 bases short and J 4 bases short, with 12 bases between. In nucleotides, the CDR3 is TGTGCCAGCAGTGGGGGACGGGGGGGGGCCAACGTCCTGACTTTC. Translating it yields CASSGGRGGANVLTF.

In its sample, this clonotype was seen a few times. The chain couples TRBV4-1 to TRBJ2-7, with 9 bases that match TRBD1. The trim removed 2 bases at V and 2 bases at J, leaving 1 base unmatched. The CDR3 covers 14 residues. The germline V gene has CDR1 MGHRA and CDR2 YSYEKL. As DNA, the CDR3 is TGCGCCAGCAGCCAATGGACAGGGGCCTACGAGCAGTACTTC. Translated: CASSQWTGAYEQYF.

This sequence joins TRBV6-6 and TRBJ2-5; a possible D gene is TRBD2 (6 bases). This CDR3 region has 17 residues. In germline, CDR1 is MNHNY, CDR2 SVGAGI (reference sequence). V was cut by 0 bases and J by 5 bases, with 19 bases left in between. The CDR3 spells CASSYSGFSRGGETQYF. CDR3 DNA: TGTGCCAGCAGTTACTCGGGGTTTTCGAGGGGAGGCGAGACCCAGTACTTC.

This chain uses TRBV20-1 with TRBJ2-5; D unclear. Germline lookup yields CDR1 DFQATT and CDR2 SNEGSKA (reference sequence). CDR3 length: 13 amino acids. With 3 bases removed from V and 1 base from J, the gap between germline ends came to 9 bases. CDR3 sequence (DNA): TGCAGTGCTAGTTCCGGGCTCCAAGAGACCCAGTACTTC. This encodes CSASSGLQETQYF.

There are a few counts of this clonotype. The chain employs TRBV18 and TRBJ2-1, with 9 bases fitting TRBD2. This CDR3 is 17 amino acids long. Losses at the gene ends were 0 bases for V and 1 base for J; bases not matched to a gene: 4. The germline gives CDR1 KGHSH, CDR2 LQKENI. CDR3 sequence: CASSPPPGLASYNEQFF. The CDR3 DNA follows: TGTGCCAGCTCACCACCTCCGGGACTAGCATCCTACAATGAGCAGTTCTTC.

This clonotype was observed many times. The chain combines TRBV7-9 with TRBJ2-7, with D perhaps matching TRBD1 (5 bases). The CDR3 is made up of 14 amino acids. V was pared by 3 bases and J by 2 bases, with 11 bases between. Looked up from germline, CDR1 is SEHNR and CDR2 is FQNEAQ (reference sequence). CDR3 nucleotides: TGTGCCAGCAGCTTCCGACAGTCACCCTACGAGCAGTACTTC. Translating gives CASSFRQSPYEQYF.

This clonotype was counted at least ten times. This chain connects TRBV4-3 to TRBJ2-1; the match to TRBD2 covers 7 bases. V gave up 1 base and J gave up 12 bases; unmatched junction bases: 9. The germline V gene encodes CDR1 LGHNA and CDR2 YSLEER. The CDR3 runs to 14 residues. Written as DNA, the CDR3 is TGCGCCAGCAGCCAAGGGGGAGGGCGGGCGCTGCAGTTCTTC. It translates to CASSQGGGRALQFF.

The chain is built from TRBV9 and TRBJ2-1; 7 bases match TRBD2. Germline V lookup: CDR1 SGDLS, CDR2 YYNGEE. The V gene end was trimmed by 0 bases and the J gene end by 7 bases; junction bases not matched to a gene: 4. The CDR3 loop spans 14 amino acids. The CDR3 region is CASSVELALNEQFF. As DNA, the CDR3 is TGTGCCAGCAGCGTAGAACTAGCGTTGAATGAGCAGTTCTTC.

This chain uses TRBV18 with TRBJ1-2; maybe TRBD1 (5 bases). Between the trimmed V and J ends, which lost 6 bases and 6 bases, there was a span of 14 bases. Per the germline V gene, CDR1 is KGHSH and CDR2 is LQKENI. CDR3 size: 13 residues. The chain's CDR3 is CASSPGKVDGYTF. In DNA form, the CDR3 reads TGTGCCAGCTCTCCAGGGAAGGTTGATGGCTACACCTTC.

This clonotype was observed a few times. DNA of the CDR3: TGTGCCAGCAGCTTGGGTGTCAGGGTGTGGGGCAGCAATCAGCCCCAGCATTTT. It yields the protein CASSLGVRVWGSNQPQHF. This chain links TRBV7-2 with TRBJ1-5, with D perhaps TRBD1 (5 bases). This CDR3 has 18 residues. In germline, CDR1 is SGHTA, CDR2 FQGNSA. Trimming pared 3 bases from V and 1 base from J, leaving 19 bases between.

CDR3 bases: TGTGCCAGCAGCCGGACTAGCGGGAGTTTCGGTGAGCAGTTCTTC. Its translation: CASSRTSGSFGEQFF. This chain connects TRBV11-3 to TRBJ2-1; TRBD2 agrees at 13 bases. CDR3 length: 15 amino acids. The V gene end was trimmed by 5 bases and the J gene end by 9 bases; junction bases not matched to a gene: 7. Per germline, CDR1 SGHNT and CDR2 YENEEA.

Concerning this clonotype itself: One end of the junction does not line up with germline, which may come from a read error. The chain has TRBV9 and TRBJ2-7; D assignment may be TRBD1 or TRBD2 (6 bases each). The better agreement between TRBJ2-5 and the DNA end casts doubt on the J call. The CDR3 consists of 14 residues. CDR1 is SGDLS, CDR2 YYNGEE, per germline. DNA of the CDR3: TGTGCCAACAGCCTAGGAGGGGGAAGGGAGACCCAGTACTTC. Its protein is CANSLGGGRETQYF.

Concerning this clonotype: Being one base from a much bigger clone, this may be a read error. The rearrangement uses TRBV29-1 and TRBJ2-5; 12 bases fit TRBD2. Trimming cost V 1 base and J 11 bases; bases outside gene matches: 20. There are 18 residues in the CDR3. Per germline, CDR1 SQVTM and CDR2 ANQGSEA. The CDR3 region is CSVEVVPGTSGSLNEQYF. CDR3 DNA: TGCAGCGTTGAAGTTGTACCCGGGACTAGCGGGTCCCTTAATGAGCAGTACTTC. Full variable domain (remainder filled in from reference TRBV29-1 and TRBJ2-5): SAVISQKPSRDICQRGTSLTIQCQVDSQVTMMFWYRQQPGQSLTLIATANQGSEATYESGFVIDKFPISRPNLTFSTLTVSNMSPEDSSIYLCSVEVVPGTSGSLNEQYFGPGTRLLVL.

Many counts were recorded for this clonotype. The J gene is TRBJ1-2, the V gene TRBV2; TRBD1 matches at 8 bases. The germline gives CDR1 SNHLY, CDR2 FYNNEI. V was clipped by 7 bases and J by 1 base; unmatched bases: 8. This CDR3 has 15 residues. In DNA form, the CDR3 reads TGTGCCAGCACCGTAGACAGGGGCCTTAACTATGGCTACACCTTC. Translating it yields CASTVDRGLNYGYTF.